This T cell receptor beta chain is drawn from a study of cytomegalovirus exposure and HLA in healthy donors. The CDR3 length is 16 residues. Germline CDR1 and CDR2: PRHDT and FYEKMQ (reference sequence). The trim removed 3 bases at V and 0 bases at J, leaving 2 bases unmatched. The PCR ran on 60 Vbeta and 13 Jbeta primers. TCRdb's table, derived via immunoSEQ multiplex PCR, lists solely in-frame clones and lacks some. The repertoire holds more than 90,000 clones, with under 85% as singletons. In regard to this clone: Its antigen is unidentified.

General study points: V- and J-gene trimming of TCR beta was linked (in a later analysis) to a missense DCLRE1C variant.

The rearrangement joins TRBV13 to TRBJ1-6; 7 bases fit TRBD1. Sequencing used PBMCs. The source of this sequence is a young man in good health and CMV-seropositive. The CDR3 bases are TGTGCCAGCAGCTTGGACAGGAGCTCCTATAATTCACCCCTCCACTTT. Its protein is CASSLDRSSYNSPLHF.